The 32 T cell receptor beta chains below come from one sample, sequenced in a study of blood T cell repertoires in COVID-19. TCRdb keeps only in-frame clones here, not all; method: immunoSEQ multiplex PCR. The sample holds 150,000 to 200,000 clones, more than 65% seen once. Sequencing was done on a sample of PBMCs or T cells enriched from blood (not recorded which). The receptors here all came from a middle-aged man who had recovered from COVID-19.

In its sample, this clone was seen once. V gene TRBV7-6 combines with J gene TRBJ2-7, with a weak D call TRBD1 (7 bases). CDR3 length equals 16 residues. Germline values: CDR1 SGHVS, CDR2 FNYEAQ. Trimming shortened V by 5 bases and J by 7 bases, and 24 bases separated the two germline ends. The CDR3: CASSPGRGGGSGEQYF. Here the CDR3 DNA reads TGTGCCAGCAGCCCAGGCCGCGGAGGGGGCTCGGGAGAGCAGTACTTC.

The rearrangement joins TRBV7-3 to TRBJ1-1; no definite D call. This CDR3 has 13 amino acids. Trimming pared 3 bases from V and 1 base from J, leaving 6 bases between. Per germline, CDR1 SGHTA and CDR2 FQGTGA. CDR3 bases: TGTGCCAGCAGCTTTCGGGGGAACACTGAAGCTTTCTTT. Its protein is CASSFRGNTEAFF.

The chain recombines TRBV6-4 with TRBJ2-2; D gene unclear. Germline lookup yields CDR1 MRHNA and CDR2 SNTAGT. This CDR3 spans 13 amino acids. The ends were cut back, 0 bases at V and 8 bases at J, with 7 bases in the middle. CDR3 region: CASSDSEIGELFF. The CDR3, as DNA: TGTGCCAGCAGTGACTCGGAGATAGGGGAGCTGTTTTTT.

The chain carries TRBV19 and TRBJ2-7, with 11 positions matching TRBD1. CDR3 length equals 14 residues. Trimming at V came to 5 bases and at J to 4 bases, leaving 4 bases not matched to a gene. Germline V gene lookup returns CDR1 LNHDA and CDR2 SQIVND (reference sequence). The CDR3 DNA follows: TGTGCCAGTAGTCCCGGGACAGGGGGTTACGAGCAGTACTTC. Translation gives CASSPGTGGYEQYF. The full variable domain, with the rest looked up from reference TRBV19 and TRBJ2-7, is DGGITQSPKYLFRKEGQNVTLSCEQNLNHDAMYWYRQDPGQGLRLIYYSQIVNDFQKGDIAEGYSVSREKKESFPLTVTSAQKNPTAFYLCASSPGTGGYEQYFGPGTRLTVT.

V and J are TRBV5-1 and TRBJ1-2; D not certain. Trimming pared 0 bases from V and 4 bases from J, leaving 7 bases between. The CDR3 extends over 13 amino acids. The germline gives CDR1 SGHRS, CDR2 YFSETQ. This chain's CDR3 is CASSLEFSYGYTF. The CDR3 DNA sequence: TGCGCCAGCAGCTTGGAGTTCAGCTATGGCTACACCTTC.

This chain joins TRBV4-2 and TRBJ2-2, with TRBD2 matching 7 bases. Per the germline V gene, CDR1 is LGHNA and CDR2 is YNFKEQ. The CDR3 has 16 residues. Losses at the gene ends were 1 base for V and 5 bases for J; bases not matched to a gene: 7. CDR3 DNA: TGTGCCAGCAGCCAAGTTGGGGAGGGAGATACCGGGGAGCTGTTTTTT. It translates to CASSQVGEGDTGELFF.

The chain couples TRBV6-5 to TRBJ1-5; the match to TRBD1 covers 9 bases. The trim removed 5 bases at V and 4 bases at J, leaving 6 bases unmatched. This CDR3 region has 15 residues. Germline CDR1 is MNHEY and CDR2 is SVGAGI. This CDR3 reads CASSNDRGLNQPQHF. The CDR3 DNA is TGTGCCAGCAGTAACGACAGGGGGTTGAATCAGCCCCAGCATTTT.

A single count supports this clone. The chain carries TRBV5-1 and TRBJ2-2; D remains ambiguous. This CDR3 has 15 amino acids. CDR1 SGHRS and CDR2 YFSETQ come from the germline V gene. V lost 1 base and J lost 0, with 7 bases in between. The CDR3 here is CASSLRQANTGELFF. The DNA for the CDR3 is TGCGCCAGCAGCTTGCGACAAGCGAACACCGGGGAGCTGTTTTTT.

V usage is TRBV9 and J usage is TRBJ1-6, with 10 bases fitting TRBD1. The ends lost 3 bases at V and 6 bases at J; junction bases unmatched: 9. Germline V gene sequence: CDR1 SGDLS, CDR2 YYNGEE. This CDR3 has 17 amino acids. The CDR3 sequence is CASSGFGTGAPNSPLHF. The CDR3 DNA reads TGTGCCAGCAGCGGCTTCGGGACAGGGGCTCCTAATTCACCCCTCCACTTT.

Comment on this clone: Lacking the conserved final phenylalanine or tryptophan, this CDR3 likely reflects a read error. No DNA is shown, since the ends of the CDR3 on it are uncertain; the CDR3 is the one TCRdb lists. The V call is TRBV21-1, the J call TRBJ2-3; no check of the table's D call, TRBD2, against the DNA was made. TRBV21-1 counts as a pseudogene. The CDR3 extends over 12 residues, inclusive of both ends. CDR3: CASSKRGSLHSP.

This chain uses TRBV18 with TRBJ1-5; D is possibly TRBD1 (5 bases). The CDR3 consists of 14 residues. Germline V lookup: CDR1 KGHSH, CDR2 LQKENI. Between the trimmed V and J ends, which lost 4 bases and 0 bases, there was a span of 7 bases. CDR3 DNA: TGTGCCAGCTCACAACAGGTTAGCAATCAGCCCCAGCATTTT. Amino acids: CASSQQVSNQPQHF.

The rearrangement links TRBV30 to TRBJ1-2; 7 bases are a match to TRBD1. The germline V gene has CDR1 GTSNPN and CDR2 SVGIG (reference sequence). CDR3 length equals 13 residues. After removal of 2 bases from V and 3 bases from J, the junction contained 3 bases not matched to a gene. In nucleotides, the CDR3 is TGTGCCTGGAGTCCCGGGACAGACTATGGCTACACCTTC. It specifies CAWSPGTDYGYTF.

J is TRBJ2-3 and V is TRBV29-1; 7 bases line up with TRBD2. Unmatched junction bases numbered 5, after V lost 0 bases and J lost 2 bases. This CDR3 is 15 amino acids long. Looked up from germline, CDR1 is SQVTM and CDR2 is ANQGSEA. This CDR3 is CSVEDAAGLTDTQYF. DNA of the CDR3: TGCAGCGTTGAAGATGCAGCGGGGCTCACAGATACGCAGTATTTT.

As DNA, the CDR3 is TGTGCCAGCAGCCGGACAGGGGCGGTCGGGGAGCTGTTTTTT. It codes for CASSRTGAVGELFF. The V and J genes are TRBV3-1 (or the pseudogene TRBV3-2) and TRBJ2-2; TRBD1 aligns across 9 bases. Germline V gene sequence: CDR1 LGHDT, CDR2 YNNKEL (reference sequence). After removal of 4 bases from V and 7 bases from J, the junction contained 4 bases not matched to a gene. The CDR3 loop spans 14 amino acids.

The chain carries TRBV6-2 or TRBV6-3 and TRBJ2-7, with 7 nucleotides matching TRBD2. Trimming cost V 7 bases and J 2 bases; bases outside gene matches: 8. Looked up from germline, CDR1 is MNHEY and CDR2 is SVGEGT. The CDR3 totals 14 residues. The CDR3 loop reads CASTPGGPPYEQYF. As DNA, the CDR3 is TGTGCCAGCACCCCGGGGGGACCGCCCTACGAGCAGTACTTC.

V and J are TRBV27 and TRBJ2-5; no clear D. Germline V lookup: CDR1 MNHEY, CDR2 SMNVEV (reference sequence). The CDR3 totals 13 residues. Trimming removed 0 bases at V and 8 bases at J, with 10 bases between. CDR3 coding DNA: TGTGCCAGCAGTTTATCCCCCTTTAATACCCAGTACTTC. Translating gives CASSLSPFNTQYF.

Points on this clone: A read error may produce the germline difference seen at one junction end. The chain has TRBV15 and TRBJ2-2; a possible D gene is TRBD1 (5 bases). The germline CDR1 and CDR2 sequences are LNHNV and YYDKDF (reference sequence). The CDR3 extends over 17 amino acids. DNA for the CDR3: TGTGCCACCAGCAGGGCTATCACAGGACGGAACCCCGGGGAGCTGTTTTTT. Translated: CATSRAITGRNPGELFF.

The chain employs TRBV19 and TRBJ1-1; 10 bases line up with TRBD1. The V segment lost 9 bases and the J segment 1 base; nucleotides outside the gene matches: 8. CDR3 length equals 15 residues. CDR1 and CDR2 (germline): LNHDA, SQIVND (reference sequence). The CDR3 reads CASAFDRGRNTEAFF. As DNA, the CDR3 is TGTGCCAGCGCCTTCGACAGGGGGCGGAACACTGAAGCTTTCTTT.

The chain employs TRBV11-2 and TRBJ2-6, with a weak D call TRBD2 (6 bases). With 6 bases removed from V and 0 bases from J, the gap between germline ends came to 12 bases. Germline CDR1 is SGHAT and CDR2 is FQNNGV. The CDR3 runs 16 residues. The CDR3 reads CASRGDFLSGANVLTF. The CDR3 bases are TGTGCCAGCAGGGGGGACTTCCTCTCTGGGGCCAACGTCCTGACTTTC.

This chain links TRBV7-9 with TRBJ2-7; 8 bases match TRBD1. Germline V CDR1 and CDR2: SEHNR, FQNEAQ (reference sequence). With V trimmed by 4 bases and J by 3 bases, 5 bases remained unmatched. The CDR3 consists of 14 residues. The CDR3 spells CASSSGQGYYEQYF. The DNA of the CDR3 is TGTGCCAGCAGCTCAGGACAGGGCTACTACGAGCAGTACTTC.

The chain couples TRBV19 to TRBJ2-7; the D gene is possibly TRBD2 (5 bases). Germline V gene data show CDR1 as LNHDA and CDR2 as SQIVND (reference sequence). V lost 6 bases to trimming and J lost 0 bases, with 15 bases between them. The CDR3 covers 15 residues. The CDR3: CASRRTGSGSYEQYF. CDR3 nucleotide sequence: TGTGCCAGTAGGCGGACTGGATCCGGCTCCTACGAGCAGTACTTC.

The V and J genes are TRBV5-1 and TRBJ1-4; 7 bases agree with TRBD1. This CDR3 contains 18 residues. Losses at the gene ends were 3 bases for V and 0 bases for J; bases not matched to a gene: 11. Looked up from germline, CDR1 is SGHRS and CDR2 is YFSETQ. CDR3: CASSWGQITPTTNEKLFF. CDR3 DNA sequence: TGCGCCAGCAGCTGGGGACAGATCACCCCGACAACTAATGAAAAACTGTTTTTT.

V usage is TRBV19 and J usage is TRBJ2-2; D remains unclear. The germline V and J ends were trimmed by 8 bases and 1 base, with 8 bases remaining between them. The CDR3 sequence is 13 residues long. CDR1 LNHDA and CDR2 SQIVND come from the germline V gene (reference sequence). The CDR3 sequence: CASQLLNTGELFF. CDR3 nucleotide sequence: TGTGCCAGTCAACTCCTGAACACCGGGGAGCTGTTTTTT.

This chain uses TRBV20-1 with TRBJ1-5; D not resolved. Germline CDR1 is DFQATT and CDR2 is SNEGSKA (reference sequence). This CDR3 has 15 residues. Trimming shortened V by 3 bases and J by 0 bases, and 12 bases separated the two germline ends. CDR3 in amino acids: CSASSGPYSNQPQHF. The CDR3 bases are TGCAGTGCTAGTTCCGGTCCGTATAGCAATCAGCCCCAGCATTTT.

This sequence joins TRBV11-2 and TRBJ2-1; 9 bases fit TRBD2. V was clipped by 2 bases and J by 5 bases; unmatched bases: 7. The germline gives CDR1 SGHAT, CDR2 FQNNGV. The CDR3 loop spans 16 amino acids. Here the CDR3 reads CASSLSRLAGNNEQFF. DNA for the CDR3: TGTGCCAGCAGCTTAAGTCGTCTAGCGGGGAACAATGAGCAGTTCTTC.

The genes are TRBV14 and TRBJ2-7; no clear D. Per the germline V gene, CDR1 is SGHDN and CDR2 is FVKESK. CDR3 length: 12 residues. V was cut by 2 bases and J by 4 bases, with 6 bases left in between. DNA for the CDR3: TGTGCCAGCAGCCAACTAATATACGAGCAGTACTTC. Its protein is CASSQLIYEQYF.

This chain uses TRBV3-1 (or the pseudogene TRBV3-2) with TRBJ1-3; D ambiguous. The CDR3 is 16 amino acids. In germline, CDR1 is LGHDT, CDR2 YNNKEL (reference sequence). V lost 0 bases, J lost 0 bases, and 9 bases lay in between. The CDR3 region has the DNA TGTGCCAGCAGCCAAGATCCCGCAGGCTCTGGAAACACCATATATTTT. This encodes CASSQDPAGSGNTIYF.

The chain recombines TRBV24-1 with TRBJ1-4, with D possibly matching TRBD1 (5 bases). CDR3 length: 15 amino acids. Germline-derived CDR1 and CDR2 are KGHDR and SFDVKD. With 4 bases removed from V and 2 bases from J, the gap between germline ends came to 10 bases. The chain's CDR3 is CATSDPGETNEKLFF. The CDR3 nucleotides are TGTGCCACCAGTGACCCGGGGGAGACTAATGAAAAACTGTTTTTT.

This clone was observed a handful of times. The chain is built from TRBV5-1 and TRBJ1-6, with a weak D call TRBD1 (5 bases). The CDR3 has 15 amino acids. Germline V lookup: CDR1 SGHRS, CDR2 YFSETQ. Between the trimmed V and J ends, which lost 3 bases and 7 bases, there was a span of 14 bases. In nucleotides, the CDR3 is TGCGCCAGCAGCTCGGCGGGACCGACAAATTCACCCCTCCACTTT. Its translation is CASSSAGPTNSPLHF.

V usage is TRBV3-1 (or the pseudogene TRBV3-2) and J usage is TRBJ1-2; a weak D match, TRBD1 (6 bases). Germline CDR1 and CDR2: LGHDT and YNNKEL (reference sequence). Trimming took off 5 bases at V and 8 bases at J, with 15 bases between the two ends. The CDR3 extends over 13 amino acids. The CDR3 nucleotides are TGTGCCAGCAGCTCCCAGGGGAGTCCGGGCTACACCTTC. It translates to CASSSQGSPGYTF.

The chain links TRBV4-1 to TRBJ1-1; D gene ambiguous. Looked up from germline, CDR1 is MGHRA and CDR2 is YSYEKL. V was trimmed by 1 base and J by 3 bases, leaving 6 bases between them. The CDR3 is 13 residues long. The CDR3 spells CASSQGAYTEAFF. CDR3 sequence (DNA): TGCGCCAGCAGCCAAGGGGCGTACACTGAAGCTTTCTTT.

V and J are TRBV18 and TRBJ1-6; 8 bases are shared with TRBD1. CDR3 length: 16 amino acids. Germline V gene data show CDR1 as KGHSH and CDR2 as LQKENI. V shed 4 bases, J shed 7 bases, and the junction held 9 bases outside the gene matches. The CDR3 DNA reads as TGTGCCAGCTCACTAGGACAGGGAGACCAAAATTCACCCCTCCACTTT. This sequence encodes CASSLGQGDQNSPLHF. Drawing the rest from reference TRBV18 and TRBJ1-6, the complete variable domain is NAGVMQNPRHLVRRRGQEARLRCSPMKGHSHVYWYRQLPEEGLKFMVYLQKENIIDESGMPKERFSAEFPKEGPSILRIQQVVRGDSAAYFCASSLGQGDQNSPLHFGNGTRLTVT.